Below, 28 T cell receptor beta chains from the same sample are listed, as sequenced in a study of early stage breast cancer tumors (dated by TCRdb to about 2017). The library was obtained by the immunoSEQ multiplex PCR assay. The immuneACCESS repertoire file appears here via TCRdb, limited to in-frame rearrangements. These files lack a portion of the clones; in checked studies, under half of the deficit traces to unresolved V genes, and the cause of the others is not known. This sample gives a few thousand clones in total; 60% to 75% of them show up just once. The ten largest make up around 27% of the sample. The specimen was breast tumor tissue. Every receptor here comes from a person aged 50-59 years with breast cancer.

Only a few counts were recorded for this clone. The chain joins TRBV5-5 to TRBJ1-6; D is unclear. V lost 0 bases to trimming and J lost 7 bases, with 5 bases between them. CDR3 length: 13 residues. Looked up from germline, CDR1 is SGHKS and CDR2 is YYEKEE (reference sequence). The CDR3 here is CASSLAVNSPLHF. In DNA form, the CDR3 reads TGTGCCAGCAGCTTGGCGGTAAATTCACCCCTCCACTTT.

In its sample, this clone was seen a few times. J is TRBJ1-6 and V is TRBV6-1; D is unresolved. The CDR3 runs 17 residues. V dropped 3 bases and J dropped 0 bases, with 12 bases sitting between them. Germline values: CDR1 MNHNS, CDR2 SASEGT. CDR3 in DNA: TGTGCCAGCAGTGAGGTGGAGCCGAACTCCTATAATTCACCCCTCCACTTT. Translation: CASSEVEPNSYNSPLHF.

This chain joins TRBV7-8 and TRBJ1-5; no definite D call. From germline, CDR1 is SGHVS and CDR2 FQNEAQ. This CDR3 is 14 amino acids long. The V end was cut by 0 bases, the J end by 3 bases, with 6 bases between. As DNA, the CDR3 is TGTGCCAGCAGCTTAGCGGCAGACAATCAGCCCCAGCATTTT. Translation gives CASSLAADNQPQHF.

The V and J genes are TRBV10-3 and TRBJ2-7, with 9 bases fitting TRBD2. The CDR3 is made up of 15 amino acids. Germline CDR1 reads ENHRY; CDR2 reads SYGVKD. The J segment lost 4 bases and the V segment lost 4 bases, leaving 8 bases of the junction unmatched. This chain's CDR3 is CAISVTTSGDYEQYF. The CDR3 DNA sequence: TGTGCCATCAGTGTAACGACTAGCGGAGATTACGAGCAGTACTTC.

This chain links TRBV6-5 with TRBJ2-3, with D perhaps being TRBD1 or TRBD2 (5 bases each). Germline assignment: CDR1 MNHEY and CDR2 SVGAGI. V was trimmed by 6 bases and J by 3 bases, leaving 16 bases between them. The CDR3 sequence is 15 residues long. CDR3 loop: CASRNMGRQTDTQYF. CDR3 bases: TGTGCCAGCAGGAACATGGGACGTCAAACAGATACGCAGTATTTT.

The gene calls are TRBV9 and TRBJ2-3; TRBD2 aligns across 12 bases. J was trimmed by 6 bases and V by 4 bases; bases with no gene match: 9. Germline-derived CDR1 and CDR2 are SGDLS and YYNGEE. The CDR3 runs 16 residues. The CDR3 is CASSPSASGRADTQYF. DNA of the CDR3: TGTGCCAGCAGCCCCAGTGCTAGCGGGAGGGCTGATACGCAGTATTTT.

This clone has just one count. The rearrangement uses TRBV13 and TRBJ2-7; 9 bases fit TRBD2. Per the germline V gene, CDR1 is PRHDT and CDR2 is FYEKMQ (reference sequence). The length of the CDR3 is 15 residues. With V trimmed by 0 bases and J by 2 bases, 2 bases remained unmatched. The CDR3 loop reads CASSLGVAGAYEQYF. CDR3 coding DNA: TGTGCCAGCAGCTTAGGGGTAGCGGGGGCCTACGAGCAGTACTTC.

The chain joins TRBV7-2 to TRBJ2-7, with TRBD2 as a possible D gene (6 bases). Germline V gene data show CDR1 as SGHTA and CDR2 as FQGNSA. V was cut by 5 bases and J by 3 bases, with 17 bases left in between. The CDR3 loop spans 15 amino acids. DNA of the CDR3: TGTGCCAGCAGCCAAGCGGGTGGGCAGCTCTACGAGCAGTACTTC. Encoded protein: CASSQAGGQLYEQYF.

Concerning this clone itself: Other DNA sequences in this specimen translate into the identical CDR3. The chain employs TRBV7-2 and TRBJ2-2; D gene unclear. The CDR3 consists of 13 residues. V was trimmed by 3 bases and J by 2 bases, leaving 4 bases between them. Germline V gene lookup returns CDR1 SGHTA and CDR2 FQGNSA. The CDR3 nucleotides are TGTGCCAGCAGCTTCCTTAACACCGGGGAGCTGTTTTTT. This translates into CASSFLNTGELFF.

The rearrangement uses TRBV5-1 and TRBJ2-1; 15 bases are shared with TRBD2. Germline V gene sequence: CDR1 SGHRS, CDR2 YFSETQ. This CDR3 spans 18 amino acids. V was pared by 7 bases and J by 2 bases, with 10 bases of the junction left unmatched. The chain's CDR3 is CASASGLAGGVAYNEQFF. Here the CDR3 DNA reads TGCGCCAGCGCATCGGGACTAGCGGGGGGCGTCGCCTACAATGAGCAGTTCTTC.

This chain connects TRBV5-4 to TRBJ1-1, with a tentative D call TRBD1 (6 bases). Germline lookup yields CDR1 SGHNT and CDR2 YYREEE (reference sequence). Trimming removed 1 base from V and 0 bases from J, with 10 bases in between. This CDR3 is built from 15 residues. This CDR3 is CASSLSPGVNTEAFF. CDR3 nucleotides: TGTGCCAGCAGCTTGTCCCCAGGGGTGAACACTGAAGCTTTCTTT.

This chain joins TRBV6-5 and TRBJ2-1, with TRBD1 identical over 8 bases. The CDR3 length is 13 residues. Germline V gene lookup returns CDR1 MNHEY and CDR2 SVGAGI. Trimming cost V 8 bases and J 8 bases; bases outside gene matches: 8. The CDR3 protein is CASGQGSSHEQFF. For the CDR3, the DNA is TGTGCCAGCGGACAGGGTTCTAGCCATGAGCAGTTCTTC.

The chain employs TRBV5-1 and TRBJ1-2; D unresolved. This CDR3 is 16 amino acids long. Germline assignment: CDR1 SGHRS and CDR2 YFSETQ. V was pared by 0 bases and J by 8 bases, with 20 bases between. The DNA of the CDR3 is TGCGCCAGCAGCTTGGGGCCCTCCGGGGAAGGTAGAGGCTACACCTTC. Amino acid sequence: CASSLGPSGEGRGYTF. Drawing the rest from reference TRBV5-1 and TRBJ1-2, the complete variable domain is KAGVTQTPRYLIKTRGQQVTLSCSPISGHRSVSWYQQTPGQGLQFLFEYFSETQRNKGNFPGRFSGRQFSNSRSEMNVSTLELGDSALYLCASSLGPSGEGRGYTFGSGTRLTVV.

The chain is built from TRBV11-2 and TRBJ2-5, with a possible D match to TRBD2 (5 bases). Trimming shortened V by 5 bases and J by 3 bases, and 13 bases separated the two germline ends. The CDR3 runs 14 residues. Germline V CDR1 and CDR2: SGHAT, FQNNGV. CDR3 amino acids: CASSTAARKETQYF. The CDR3 DNA is TGTGCCAGCAGCACAGCGGCCCGAAAAGAGACCCAGTACTTC.

This clone appeared a few times. The chain uses TRBV2 and TRBJ2-1, with D possibly TRBD1 on 6 matching bases. The CDR3 has 13 residues. Trimming shortened V by 7 bases and J by 2 bases, and 9 bases separated the two germline ends. Germline lookup yields CDR1 SNHLY and CDR2 FYNNEI. This CDR3 is CASMGDTYNEQFF. The CDR3 DNA is TGTGCCAGCATGGGGGACACCTACAATGAGCAGTTCTTC.

The chain combines TRBV7-8 with TRBJ1-5; D might be TRBD1 (5 bases). V was clipped by 3 bases and J by 7 bases, with 16 bases between them. The CDR3 sequence is 15 residues long. The V gene's germline CDR1 is SGHVS and CDR2 FQNEAQ. As DNA, the CDR3 is TGTGCCAGCAGCTTCGTTGGGGGGGAGGGCCAGCCCCAGCATTTT. It codes for CASSFVGGEGQPQHF.

This chain connects TRBV27 to TRBJ2-3, with 11 positions matching TRBD2. V lost 5 bases, J lost 3 bases, and 7 bases stayed unmatched. The germline CDR1 and CDR2 sequences are MNHEY and SMNVEV (reference sequence). The CDR3 extends over 16 amino acids. CDR3 bases: TGTGCCAGCAGTGAGACTAGCGGGATCTTTACAGATACGCAGTATTTT. Protein: CASSETSGIFTDTQYF.

The chain recombines TRBV6-6 with TRBJ1-2; 12 nucleotides line up with TRBD1. Germline V gives CDR1 MNHNY, CDR2 SVGAGI (reference sequence). V was pared by 6 bases and J by 2 bases, with 4 bases of the junction left unmatched. This CDR3 contains 15 residues. The CDR3 DNA reads as TGTGCCAGCAGAACAGGGACAGGGGGCAACTATGGCTACACCTTC. It yields the protein CASRTGTGGNYGYTF.

The chain combines TRBV15 with TRBJ2-7; 10 positions agree with TRBD1. The CDR3 contains 14 residues. Germline V gene data show CDR1 as LNHNV and CDR2 as YYDKDF (reference sequence). The V and J ends lost 5 bases and 0 bases, in that order; junction bases with no gene match: 1. CDR3 loop: CATSRDRGSYEQYF. The CDR3 DNA reads as TGTGCCACCAGCCGGGACAGGGGCTCCTACGAGCAGTACTTC.

By share, this clone counts as large. The J gene is TRBJ2-7, the V gene TRBV7-6; D may be TRBD2 (6 bases). The length of the CDR3 is 14 residues. V lost 1 base to trimming and J lost 3 bases, with 10 bases between them. Per the germline V gene, CDR1 is SGHVS and CDR2 is FNYEAQ. Written as DNA, the CDR3 is TGTGCCAGCAGCTTAGAGGAGGGAAGCTACGAGCAGTACTTC. Amino acids: CASSLEEGSYEQYF.

This rearrangement joins TRBV5-1 to TRBJ2-7, with D tentatively TRBD1 or TRBD2 (5 bases each). Germline V gene data show CDR1 as SGHRS and CDR2 as YFSETQ. V was clipped by 0 bases and J by 1 base, with 11 bases between them. This CDR3 comprises 15 residues. The CDR3 reads CASSLVPGSSYEQYF. The CDR3 nucleotides are TGCGCCAGCAGCTTGGTTCCAGGGAGTTCCTACGAGCAGTACTTC.

This clone was detected a few times. This chain links TRBV7-2 with TRBJ1-2; D call uncertain. The V and J ends lost 2 bases and 0 bases respectively, with 7 bases between them. Germline CDR1 reads SGHTA; CDR2 reads FQGNSA. The CDR3 is made up of 14 amino acids. The DNA for the CDR3 is TGTGCCAGCAGCTTAAACCTAGCTAACTATGGCTACACCTTC. Protein: CASSLNLANYGYTF.

Only one count was recorded for this clone. The CDR3 region has the DNA TGTGCCAGCAGTGAACTAGCGGGAGTGGCAGATACGCAGTATTTT. Translation: CASSELAGVADTQYF. The chain couples TRBV2 to TRBJ2-3; TRBD2 matches at 10 bases. This CDR3 comprises 15 residues. Trimming removed 2 bases from V and 4 bases from J; junction bases left unmatched: 3. Germline CDR1 SNHLY, CDR2 FYNNEI.

The genes are TRBV19 and TRBJ1-2, with D possibly TRBD1 on 5 matching bases. There are 13 residues in the CDR3. Germline CDR1 reads LNHDA; CDR2 reads SQIVND (reference sequence). V gave up 4 bases and J gave up 4 bases, with 10 bases separating them. The CDR3 here is CASSTGDGYGYTF. The DNA for the CDR3 is TGTGCCAGTAGTACCGGGGACGGCTATGGCTACACCTTC.

The V and J genes are TRBV7-2 and TRBJ2-2; 8 bases are a match to TRBD2. The CDR3 sequence is 16 residues long. CDR1 and CDR2 (germline): SGHTA, FQGNSA. Trimming took 5 bases from V and 6 from J; bases not matched to a gene: 11. The CDR3 loop is CASSVTGLVDSGELFF. As DNA, the CDR3 is TGTGCCAGCAGCGTTACGGGACTAGTTGATTCCGGGGAGCTGTTTTTT.

The J gene is TRBJ2-7, the V gene TRBV7-2; 7 bases are shared with TRBD2. Trimming took 2 bases from V and 3 from J; bases not matched to a gene: 7. This CDR3 is built from 15 residues. CDR1 and CDR2 (germline): SGHTA, FQGNSA. The CDR3 reads CASSLSAGPNYEQYF. The CDR3 nucleotides are TGTGCCAGCAGCTTATCAGCGGGGCCAAACTACGAGCAGTACTTC. The variable domain in full, with the rest retrieved from reference TRBV7-2 and TRBJ2-7, is GAGVSQSPSNKVTEKGKDVELRCDPISGHTALYWYRQSLGQGLEFLIYFQGNSAPDKSGLPSDRFSAERTGGSVSTLTIQRTQQEDSAVYLCASSLSAGPNYEQYFGPGTRLTVT.

The chain recombines TRBV7-2 with TRBJ2-3; 9 nucleotides match TRBD2. Germline assignment: CDR1 SGHTA and CDR2 FQGNSA. After removal of 4 bases from V and 2 bases from J, the junction contained 4 bases not matched to a gene. The CDR3 extends over 15 amino acids. This chain's CDR3 is CASSSTSGDTDTQYF. CDR3 bases: TGTGCCAGCAGCTCGACTAGCGGAGACACAGATACGCAGTATTTT. The whole variable domain, filled in from reference TRBV7-2 and TRBJ2-3, reads GAGVSQSPSNKVTEKGKDVELRCDPISGHTALYWYRQSLGQGLEFLIYFQGNSAPDKSGLPSDRFSAERTGGSVSTLTIQRTQQEDSAVYLCASSSTSGDTDTQYFGPGTRLTVL.

This chain uses TRBV5-4 with TRBJ2-7; 14 bases fit TRBD2. The CDR3 is 16 amino acids. The trim removed 4 bases at V and 4 bases at J, leaving 7 bases unmatched. The germline CDR1 and CDR2 sequences are SGHNT and YYREEE (reference sequence). CDR3 sequence (DNA): TGTGCCAGCAGCGATTGGACTAGCGGGAGGACTTACGAGCAGTACTTC. Translation gives CASSDWTSGRTYEQYF.